This T cell receptor beta chain was recorded in a study of blood T cell repertoires in COVID-19 (dated by TCRdb to about 2020). At the level of the whole study: Collaborator samples came from the United States, Italy and Spain and covered acute and convalescent phases of COVID-19. The material from the prospective study consisted of cDNA or gDNA derived from T cells, B-cell-depleted T cells, or PBMCs. The dataset comprised deeply sampled blood TCRbeta repertoires from subjects exposed to, actively infected with, or recovered from COVID-19. The repertoires were released in a freely available public database meant as a resource for research on the immune response to SARS-CoV-2. The samples were drawn from two sources: the first 160 participants of the ongoing ImmuneRACE study, and 1,000 to 1,500 subjects contributed by 6 global collaborators. A de-identified subject ID, COVID-19 status, age in years and sex were almost always included in the sample metadata. Where HLA class I and class II types were available, the types were taken from metadata supplied by the sample provider, not from assay-based typing. The paper's findings and limits, for the study overall: How much clinical and demographic metadata was included differed by source and by participant, and the metadata was provided uncurated.

Participants in the prospective study were enrolled through a virtual design, were aged about 18 to 100 years, and lived in 24 United States geographic areas. To assign participants to cohorts, the prospective study relied on clinical history that participants themselves reported in a screening survey and a study questionnaire. Recovered participants in ImmuneRACE Cohort 3 were defined by two consecutive negative NP/OP PCR tests, clearance by a healthcare professional, or resolution of symptoms. Mobile phlebotomists in the prospective study collected whole blood, serum and a nasopharyngeal or oropharyngeal swab from every participant. Over a roughly two-month period, participants in the prospective study had the option of providing additional blood draws and questionnaires. Blood samples from the prospective study were shipped frozen or at room temperature prior to DNA extraction. Concerning this clone itself: Its antigen specificity is not known. Base qualities are not recorded, but no much larger clone differs from it by a single base.

TCRbeta CDR3 regions were amplified from genomic DNA by means of the immunoSEQ Assay, a bias-controlled multiplex PCR. As for how the authors treated the data: The number of nucleated cells in each sample was estimated from the amplification of reference gene primers within the assay. To quantify the absolute abundance of each unique TCRbeta CDR3 rearrangement, sequence reads were collapsed and filtered. Productive Simpson clonality was computed per sample as the square root of Simpson's diversity index over productive rearrangements. The table comes from immuneACCESS by way of TCRdb, which keeps in-frame sequences with V and J called. Part of the clones is missing from these tables; in studies checked, under half for an unresolved V gene and the rest for unknown reasons. V and J calls and clone size are copied from that table; D and trimming were computed from the DNA. This sample has about 200,000 clones in its table, and around 85% of those were observed once. The ten largest clones take up around 20% of the sample.

The CDR3 runs 18 amino acids, cysteine and phenylalanine included. The sequence is cut down to CDR3 DNA, 54 bases in frame from base 1. As encoded in the germline V gene (reference sequence), CDR1 is MNHEY while CDR2 is SMNVEV. The V end gives up 6 bases and the J end 0 bases, leaving 13 bases in the junction not matched to a gene. The V and J segments used are TRBV27 and TRBJ1-5; the central 8 bases match TRBD1. The sequence derives from a man aged 35 to 55 who had recovered from COVID-19. The sample was PBMCs or T cells enriched from blood (not recorded which). CDR3 reads: CASRSGQGAVYSNQPQHF. The nucleotides are TGTGCCAGCAGGTCGGGGCAGGGGGCAGTTTATAGCAATCAGCCCCAGCATTTT.